Included here is one T cell receptor beta chain sequence, with context. The antigen it binds to is not known. No base quality values were provided; no much bigger clone lies one nucleotide off. This specimen comes from a study of blood T cell repertoires in COVID-19 (dated by TCRdb to the early 2020s). About the study as a whole: Samples covering the acute and convalescent phases of COVID-19 were provided by collaborators in the United States, Italy and Spain. The samples were drawn from the first 160 participants of the ongoing ImmuneRACE study and from 1,254 subjects provided by 6 global collaborators. The dataset comprised deeply sampled blood TCRbeta repertoires from subjects exposed to, actively infected with, or recovered from COVID-19. HLA class I and class II types, where available, came from metadata supplied by the sample provider rather than from assay-based typing. Sample metadata almost always included a de-identified subject ID, COVID-19 status, age in years and sex. The prospective study material was composed of cDNA or gDNA derived from T cells, B-cell-depleted T cells, or PBMCs. The repertoires were released in a freely available public database meant as a resource for research on the immune response to SARS-CoV-2.

Unmatched junction bases come to 4, with V trimmed by 3 bases and J by 2 bases. The CDR3 spans 15 residues, from the cysteine through the phenylalanine. The CDR3 DNA has 45 bases and is translated from base 1. The germline V gene sets CDR1 to KGHSH and CDR2 to LQKENI. Participants in the prospective study were aged about 18 to 95 years, lived in 20 to 25 United States geographic areas, and enrolled through a virtual design. In the prospective study, cohorts were assigned on the basis of participant-reported clinical history obtained from a screening survey and a study questionnaire. For ImmuneRACE Cohort 3, a participant was defined as recovered based on two consecutive negative NP/OP PCR tests, clearance by a healthcare professional, or resolution of symptoms. Mobile phlebotomists in the prospective study collected whole blood, serum and a nasopharyngeal or oropharyngeal swab from every participant. Over a roughly 2-month period, participants in the prospective study had the option of providing additional blood draws and questionnaires. Blood samples from the prospective study were shipped frozen or at room temperature prior to DNA extraction.

Points the paper makes about the study in general: The amount of clinical and demographic metadata varied by source and participant and was provided uncurated.

TCRbeta CDR3 regions were amplified from genomic DNA by means of the immunoSEQ Assay, a bias-controlled multiplex PCR. As for the authors' bioinformatics: Within the assay, amplification of reference gene primers was used to estimate how many nucleated cells each sample contained. To quantify the absolute abundance of each unique TCRbeta CDR3 rearrangement, sequence reads were collapsed and filtered. For each sample, productive Simpson clonality was calculated as the square root of Simpson's diversity index across productive rearrangements. Not all clones reach the TCRdb copy of this immuneACCESS table, which keeps in-frame sequences only. Checked studies attribute under half of the gap to unresolved V genes and leave the rest unexplained. V and J calls and clone size are copied from that table; D and trimming were computed from the DNA. The sample table lists some 530,000 clones, 75% to 90% of them with a count of one. 7% to 10% of the sample comes from the top ten.

The chain is assembled from TRBV18 and TRBJ1-1, and 9 bases in between align with TRBD1. Sequenced sample: PBMCs or T cells enriched from blood (not recorded which). The TCR originated in a woman in her sixties who had recovered from COVID-19. The CDR3 has the sequence CASSPLTGGNTEAFF. The nucleotide sequence reads TGTGCCAGCTCACCCTTAACAGGGGGCAACACTGAAGCTTTCTTT.